The 28 T cell receptor beta chains below were found in one sample sequenced in a study of T cell changes during pregnancy in multiple sclerosis. The table came from immunoSEQ multiplex PCR; TCRdb's copy has only in-frame clones and leaves some out. The sample contains 40,000 to 45,000 clones, 85% to 90% of which appear only once. The source was CD4+ T cells from peripheral blood mononuclear cells, collected in the first trimester of pregnancy. All receptors derive from a female donor with multiple sclerosis, enrolled in a pregnancy study.

The chain carries TRBV10-3 and TRBJ2-3; D might be TRBD2 (6 bases). This CDR3 comprises 14 residues. Germline V gives CDR1 ENHRY, CDR2 SYGVKD. Trimming took off 10 bases at V and 3 bases at J, with 17 bases between the two ends. In DNA, the CDR3 is TGTGCCACGTCTAGCGCCAGTGGGACAGATACGCAGTATTTT. Its translation is CATSSASGTDTQYF.

This chain uses TRBV18 with TRBJ1-4, with 7 bases identical to TRBD1. Germline trimming cut 6 bases from V and 8 bases from J; bases unmatched to any gene: 6. Germline V gene lookup returns CDR1 KGHSH and CDR2 LQKENI. The CDR3 spans 13 residues. CDR3 bases: TGTGCCAGCTCCGACAGGGACGGCGAAAAACTGTTTTTT. Its translation: CASSDRDGEKLFF.

This chain connects TRBV5-4 to TRBJ2-1; TRBD2 matches 11 bases. V shed 2 bases, J shed 2 bases, and the junction held 6 bases outside the gene matches. The CDR3 is 17 amino acids. Germline lookup yields CDR1 SGHNT and CDR2 YYREEE (reference sequence). The CDR3 is CASSLLAGAATYNEQFF. The CDR3, as DNA: TGTGCCAGCAGCTTACTAGCGGGAGCTGCGACCTACAATGAGCAGTTCTTC.

This clone is medium-sized within its sample. V is TRBV5-1 and J is TRBJ1-2, with D possibly matching TRBD1 (5 bases). CDR1 is SGHRS and CDR2 is YFSETQ in the germline V gene. The V gene lost 5 bases and the J gene lost 8 bases, with 13 bases spanning the gap. CDR3 length: 12 amino acids. The CDR3 reads CASRNSGDGYTF. The CDR3 DNA sequence: TGCGCCAGCAGAAATAGCGGGGACGGCTACACCTTC.

The chain has TRBV5-1 and TRBJ2-3; 10 bases are a match to TRBD1. V shed 4 bases and J 3 bases; nucleotides not matched to a gene: 8. Germline V gives CDR1 SGHRS, CDR2 YFSETQ. CDR3 length equals 16 residues. The CDR3 reads CASSLLTGGLTDTQYF. In nucleotides, the CDR3 is TGCGCCAGCAGCCTCCTGACAGGGGGCCTTACAGATACGCAGTATTTT. Drawing the rest from reference TRBV5-1 and TRBJ2-3, the complete variable domain is KAGVTQTPRYLIKTRGQQVTLSCSPISGHRSVSWYQQTPGQGLQFLFEYFSETQRNKGNFPGRFSGRQFSNSRSEMNVSTLELGDSALYLCASSLLTGGLTDTQYFGPGTRLTVL.

The chain couples TRBV11-2 to TRBJ2-1; TRBD2 matches 8 bases. V was pared by 8 bases and J by 2 bases, with 8 bases of the junction left unmatched. Germline CDR1 and CDR2: SGHAT and FQNNGV. The CDR3 runs to 15 residues. Written as DNA, the CDR3 is TGTGCCAGCGGACGGGGGGGAGGCCCCTACAATGAGCAGTTCTTC. It is translated as CASGRGGGPYNEQFF.

This chain uses TRBV5-1 with TRBJ2-3; possibly TRBD1 for D (6 bases). Germline V gene sequence: CDR1 SGHRS, CDR2 YFSETQ. Trimming pared 0 bases from V and 2 bases from J, leaving 19 bases between. The CDR3 extends over 18 amino acids. In DNA, the CDR3 is TGCGCCAGCAGCTTGGGATGGAGGACAGAGGGCGTCACAGATACGCAGTATTTT. It specifies CASSLGWRTEGVTDTQYF.

This chain connects TRBV18 to TRBJ1-5; 9 nucleotides align to TRBD1. Germline V gene sequence: CDR1 KGHSH, CDR2 LQKENI. V gave up 3 bases and J gave up 5 bases; unmatched junction bases: 5. The CDR3 contains 15 residues. The CDR3 spells CASSPGQGIDQPQHF. The CDR3 nucleotides are TGTGCCAGCTCACCGGGACAGGGAATCGATCAGCCCCAGCATTTT.

This clone was counted a single time. The CDR3 DNA reads TGTGCCAGCAGCCAATTTGGACAGACTAATGAAAAACTGTTTTTT. It codes for CASSQFGQTNEKLFF. The genes are TRBV16 and TRBJ1-4; D possibly corresponds to TRBD1 (6 bases). The V and J ends lost 1 base and 2 bases respectively, with 8 bases between them. The CDR3 covers 15 residues. In germline, CDR1 is KGHSY, CDR2 FQNENV.

This rearrangement joins TRBV27 to TRBJ1-5; no firm D call. The CDR3 spans 11 residues. V was cut by 5 bases and J by 4 bases, with 3 bases left in between. The germline V gene encodes CDR1 MNHEY and CDR2 SMNVEV (reference sequence). As DNA, the CDR3 is TGTGCCAGCAGTCCGAATCAGCCCCAGCATTTT. Encoded protein: CASSPNQPQHF.

The rearrangement uses TRBV19 and TRBJ2-7, with 11 bases matching TRBD1. V gave up 7 bases and J gave up 4 bases; unmatched junction bases: 12. This CDR3 comprises 16 residues. Germline V gene data show CDR1 as LNHDA and CDR2 as SQIVND (reference sequence). The DNA for the CDR3 is TGTGCCAGTACCCCCGGCGGGACAGGGGGTATGTACGAGCAGTACTTC. Encoded protein: CASTPGGTGGMYEQYF.

This rearrangement joins TRBV5-4 to TRBJ1-1; 7 bases align to TRBD1. The CDR3 contains 14 residues. V dropped 4 bases and J dropped 0; count of bases not matched to a gene: 3. CDR1 SGHNT and CDR2 YYREEE come from the germline V gene (reference sequence). CDR3 protein: CASSRDRVNTEAFF. The CDR3 nucleotides are TGTGCCAGCAGCCGCGACAGGGTGAACACTGAAGCTTTCTTT.

V and J are TRBV5-1 and TRBJ2-5, with 10 bases identical to TRBD2. The CDR3 has 16 amino acids. Looked up from germline, CDR1 is SGHRS and CDR2 is YFSETQ. V lost 0 bases, J lost 2 bases, and 4 bases stayed unmatched. The CDR3, as DNA: TGCGCCAGCAGCTTGGCAACGACTAGCGGGCAAGAGACCCAGTACTTC. As protein: CASSLATTSGQETQYF. Full variable domain (remainder filled in from reference TRBV5-1 and TRBJ2-5): KAGVTQTPRYLIKTRGQQVTLSCSPISGHRSVSWYQQTPGQGLQFLFEYFSETQRNKGNFPGRFSGRQFSNSRSEMNVSTLELGDSALYLCASSLATTSGQETQYFGPGTRLLVL.

The rearrangement joins TRBV5-1 to TRBJ2-1; 16 nucleotides line up with TRBD2. Trimming took 3 bases from V and 2 from J; bases not matched to a gene: 2. The CDR3 length is 17 residues. The germline V gene encodes CDR1 SGHRS and CDR2 YFSETQ. This CDR3 is CASSWGTSGRAYNEQFF. The CDR3, as DNA: TGCGCCAGCAGCTGGGGGACTAGCGGGAGGGCCTACAATGAGCAGTTCTTC.

V gene TRBV10-1 combines with J gene TRBJ1-4, with TRBD1 matching over 9 bases. This CDR3 contains 15 residues. From germline, CDR1 is WNHNN and CDR2 SYGVQD (reference sequence). Trimming took 3 bases from V and 11 from J; bases not matched to a gene: 10. CDR3 sequence reads: CASSEGGTGRSKLFF. The CDR3 nucleotides read TGCGCCAGCAGTGAAGGGGGGACAGGGAGGTCCAAACTGTTTTTT.

This chain links TRBV18 with TRBJ2-2; the match to TRBD2 covers 8 bases. There are 14 residues in the CDR3. V was pared by 0 bases and J by 6 bases, with 0 bases of the junction left unmatched. Germline values: CDR1 KGHSH, CDR2 LQKENI. For the CDR3, the DNA is TGTGCCAGCTCACCACCGGGACTAGCCGGGGAGCTGTTTTTT. As protein: CASSPPGLAGELFF. The entire variable domain, with the rest obtained from reference TRBV18 and TRBJ2-2, is as follows: NAGVMQNPRHLVRRRGQEARLRCSPMKGHSHVYWYRQLPEEGLKFMVYLQKENIIDESGMPKERFSAEFPKEGPSILRIQQVVRGDSAAYFCASSPPGLAGELFFGEGSRLTVL.

J is TRBJ2-7 and V is TRBV5-4, with D perhaps TRBD1 (6 bases). Germline CDR1 is SGHNT and CDR2 is YYREEE (reference sequence). V was cut by 1 base and J by 5 bases, with 7 bases left in between. This CDR3 is built from 12 residues. CDR3 coding DNA: TGTGCCAGCAGCTTGTCAGGGGACGAGCAGTACTTC. Residues: CASSLSGDEQYF.

The J gene is TRBJ1-3, the V gene TRBV19; 9 nucleotides match TRBD1. Trimming cost V 5 bases and J 0 bases; bases outside gene matches: 11. The CDR3 is 18 residues long. The V gene's germline CDR1 is LNHDA and CDR2 SQIVND (reference sequence). The CDR3 nucleotides read TGTGCCAGTAGTGAGGACAGGGGCGCTGCCCCCTCTGGAAACACCATATATTTT. Its translation is CASSEDRGAAPSGNTIYF.

This chain uses TRBV9 with TRBJ1-6; TRBD1 is a possible D gene (6 bases). Looked up from germline, CDR1 is SGDLS and CDR2 is YYNGEE. This CDR3 has 15 amino acids. Trimming left V 4 bases short and J 9 bases short, with 17 bases between. CDR3 in amino acids: CASSLDSNWRSPLHF. CDR3 DNA sequence: TGTGCCAGCAGCTTGGACAGTAATTGGCGTTCACCCCTCCACTTT.

The genes are TRBV2 and TRBJ1-1, with a weak D call TRBD1 (6 bases). Trimming cost V 2 bases and J 10 bases, with 17 bases left between them. This CDR3 region has 14 residues. Germline V gene lookup returns CDR1 SNHLY and CDR2 FYNNEI. The CDR3: CASSENLAGEVAFF. CDR3 sequence (DNA): TGTGCCAGCAGTGAAAATTTGGCAGGGGAAGTAGCTTTCTTT. The full variable domain, completed using reference TRBV2 and TRBJ1-1, is EPEVTQTPSHQVTQMGQEVILRCVPISNHLYFYWYRQILGQKVEFLVSFYNNEISEKSEIFDDQFSVERPDGSNFTLKIRSTKLEDSAMYFCASSENLAGEVAFFGQGTRLTVV.

This chain joins TRBV9 and TRBJ2-7; 8 positions agree with TRBD1. This CDR3 comprises 14 residues. Trimming took 2 bases from V and 4 from J; bases not matched to a gene: 5. The germline CDR1 and CDR2 sequences are SGDLS and YYNGEE. CDR3 bases: TGTGCCAGCAGCGTTGGCAGGGGGCGGTACGAGCAGTACTTC. Translated: CASSVGRGRYEQYF.

This clone has a single count. The chain uses TRBV18 and TRBJ2-7; TRBD2 aligns across 9 bases. The CDR3 totals 19 residues. V lost 2 bases, J lost 1 base, and 15 bases stayed unmatched. Germline assignment: CDR1 KGHSH and CDR2 LQKENI. The CDR3: CASSPIGTSSGMTSYEQYF. The DNA for the CDR3 is TGTGCCAGCTCACCAATCGGGACTAGCAGCGGGATGACGTCCTACGAGCAGTACTTC.

The chain employs TRBV7-2 and TRBJ2-7; D gene ambiguous. The CDR3 totals 16 residues. The ends were cut back, 1 base at V and 4 bases at J, with 17 bases in the middle. Germline V gene data show CDR1 as SGHTA and CDR2 as FQGNSA. CDR3 sequence (DNA): TGTGCCAGCAGCTTAGGTGTGGGCCCCACCTTTTACGAGCAGTACTTC. This sequence encodes CASSLGVGPTFYEQYF.

The CDR3 loop reads CASSLGQGSEKLFF. Written as DNA, the CDR3 is TGTGCCAGCAGCTTGGGACAGGGGTCTGAAAAACTGTTTTTT. The rearrangement links TRBV5-5 to TRBJ1-4; 8 bases map to TRBD1. After removal of 0 bases from V and 7 bases from J, the junction contained 2 bases not matched to a gene. CDR3 length: 14 amino acids. The germline gives CDR1 SGHKS, CDR2 YYEKEE (reference sequence).

This chain uses TRBV10-3 with TRBJ2-5; D unclear. This CDR3 is 14 amino acids long. Germline V gene sequence: CDR1 ENHRY, CDR2 SYGVKD. Deletions cut 4 bases from V and 4 bases from J, with 13 bases between. In DNA form, the CDR3 reads TGTGCCATCAGTGGGGTCGGCGAGGCAGAGACCCAGTACTTC. This gives the protein CAISGVGEAETQYF.

The chain uses TRBV29-1 and TRBJ2-1; TRBD1 agrees at 8 bases. The V gene's germline CDR1 is SQVTM and CDR2 ANQGSEA. The CDR3 has 11 residues. The V segment lost 7 bases and the J segment 7 bases; nucleotides outside the gene matches: 3. The CDR3 reads CSARTGNEQFF. CDR3 DNA sequence: TGCAGCGCCAGGACAGGGAATGAGCAGTTCTTC.

The V call is TRBV2, the J call TRBJ1-2; D might be TRBD1 (6 bases). V gave up 7 bases and J gave up 0 bases, with 15 bases separating them. The germline gives CDR1 SNHLY, CDR2 FYNNEI. The CDR3 has 15 residues. Written as DNA, the CDR3 is TGTGCCAGCACAGGACAGATTTCAGCTAACTATGGCTACACCTTC. Its protein product is CASTGQISANYGYTF.

The chain employs TRBV7-9 and TRBJ1-5; weak D call: TRBD1 (5 bases). V lost 1 base, J lost 2 bases, and 15 bases lay in between. The CDR3 runs 17 residues. Germline V lookup: CDR1 SEHNR, CDR2 FQNEAQ (reference sequence). This chain's CDR3 is CASSLGVSGGGNQPQHF. CDR3 bases: TGTGCCAGCAGCTTAGGGGTTAGTGGGGGGGGCAATCAGCCCCAGCATTTT.